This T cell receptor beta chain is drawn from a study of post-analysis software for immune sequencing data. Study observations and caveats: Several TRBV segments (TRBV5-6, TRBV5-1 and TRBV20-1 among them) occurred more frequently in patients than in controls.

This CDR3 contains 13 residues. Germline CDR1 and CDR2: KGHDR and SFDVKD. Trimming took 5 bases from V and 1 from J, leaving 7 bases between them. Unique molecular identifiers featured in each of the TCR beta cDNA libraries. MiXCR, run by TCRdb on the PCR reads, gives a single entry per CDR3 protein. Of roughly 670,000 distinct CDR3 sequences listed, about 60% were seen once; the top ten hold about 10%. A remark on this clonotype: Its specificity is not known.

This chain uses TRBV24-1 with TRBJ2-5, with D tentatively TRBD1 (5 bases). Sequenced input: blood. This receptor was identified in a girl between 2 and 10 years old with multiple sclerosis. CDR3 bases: TGTGCCACCAGTGCACAGGCCCAAGAGACCCAGTACTTC. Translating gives CATSAQAQETQYF.